What follows describes a single T cell receptor (beta chain). The junction and the germline gene differ at one end; a read error may be behind it. This specimen includes other DNA sequences encoding the same CDR3. The data were taken from a study of cytomegalovirus exposure and HLA in healthy donors. Vbeta (60) and Jbeta (13) primers were used in the PCR. Sequencing used immunoSEQ multiplex PCR; TCRdb keeps in-frame clones, though not all of them. This table holds under 150,000 clones, approximately 10% found once. This CDR3 has 14 residues. CDR1 is SSHAT and CDR2 is FNYEAQ in the germline V gene (reference sequence).

This TCR was sampled from a middle-aged woman in good health and CMV-seropositive. The chain employs TRBV7-7 and TRBJ2-2; 7 nucleotides match TRBD1. Sequences were obtained from PBMCs. The chain's CDR3 is CASTLGQGAGELFF. The CDR3 region has the DNA TGTGCCAGCACCTTAGGGCAGGGGGCCGGGGAGCTGTTTTTT.